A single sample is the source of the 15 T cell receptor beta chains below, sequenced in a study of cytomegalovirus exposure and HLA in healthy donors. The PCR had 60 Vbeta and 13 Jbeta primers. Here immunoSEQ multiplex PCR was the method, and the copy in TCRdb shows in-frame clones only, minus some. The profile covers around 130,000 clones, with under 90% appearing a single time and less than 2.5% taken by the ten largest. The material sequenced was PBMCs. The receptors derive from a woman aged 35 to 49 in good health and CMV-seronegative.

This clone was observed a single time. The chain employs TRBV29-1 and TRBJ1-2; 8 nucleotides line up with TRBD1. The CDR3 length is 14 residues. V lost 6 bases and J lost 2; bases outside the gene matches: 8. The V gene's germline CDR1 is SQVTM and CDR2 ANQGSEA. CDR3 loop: CSVQSGGKNYGYTF. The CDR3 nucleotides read TGCAGCGTACAATCAGGGGGCAAAAACTATGGCTACACCTTC.

The CDR3 nucleotides read TGTGCCACCAGCAGAGGGAGACAGATGCAGCTTGGCGAGCAGTACTTC. This codes for CATSRGRQMQLGEQYF. The chain combines TRBV15 with TRBJ2-7, with D tentatively TRBD1 (5 bases). The CDR3 is 16 amino acids. V was clipped by 1 base and J by 6 bases, with 19 bases between them. CDR1 is LNHNV and CDR2 is YYDKDF in the germline V gene (reference sequence).

In nucleotides, the CDR3 is TGCGCCAGCAGCTTGTCCGCTAGCCTGGAGCAGTTCTTC. Protein product: CASSLSASLEQFF. The chain recombines TRBV5-1 with TRBJ2-1; D is perhaps TRBD2 (5 bases). This CDR3 has 13 residues. The germline gives CDR1 SGHRS, CDR2 YFSETQ. The V gene lost 1 base and the J gene lost 10 bases, with 12 bases spanning the gap.

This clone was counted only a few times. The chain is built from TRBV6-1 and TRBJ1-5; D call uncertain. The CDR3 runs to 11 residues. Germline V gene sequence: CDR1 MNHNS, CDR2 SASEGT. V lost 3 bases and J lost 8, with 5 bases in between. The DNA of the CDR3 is TGTGCCAGCAGTGACCGTAAGCCCCAGCATTTT. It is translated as CASSDRKPQHF.

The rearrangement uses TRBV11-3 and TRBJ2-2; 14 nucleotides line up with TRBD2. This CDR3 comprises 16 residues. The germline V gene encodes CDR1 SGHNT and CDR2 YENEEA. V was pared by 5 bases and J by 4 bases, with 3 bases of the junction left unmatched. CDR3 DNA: TGTGCCAGCAGCCCGGGACTAGCGGGAGCCACCGGGGAGCTGTTTTTT. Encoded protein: CASSPGLAGATGELFF.

The CDR3 loop reads CASSLRGNSYEQYF. CDR3 coding DNA: TGTGCCAGCAGTTTGCGGGGCAATTCCTACGAGCAGTACTTC. V usage is TRBV7-9 and J usage is TRBJ2-7, with D possibly matching TRBD2 (6 bases). This CDR3 spans 14 amino acids. V lost 6 bases and J 1 base, leaving 13 bases between the germline ends. Germline-derived CDR1 and CDR2 are SEHNR and FQNEAQ (reference sequence).

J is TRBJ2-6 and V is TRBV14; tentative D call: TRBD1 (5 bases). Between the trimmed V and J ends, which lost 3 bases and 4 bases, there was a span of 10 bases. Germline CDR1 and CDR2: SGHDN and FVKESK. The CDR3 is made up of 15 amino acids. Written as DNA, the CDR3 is TGTGCCAGCAGCCAGACAGTCCCCGGGGCCAACGTCCTGACTTTC. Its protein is CASSQTVPGANVLTF.

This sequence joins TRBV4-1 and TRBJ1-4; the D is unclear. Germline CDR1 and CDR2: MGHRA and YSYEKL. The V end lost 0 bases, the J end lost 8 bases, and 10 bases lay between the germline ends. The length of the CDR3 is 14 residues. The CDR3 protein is CASSQDPVSEKLFF. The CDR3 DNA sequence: TGCGCCAGCAGCCAAGATCCAGTTTCGGAAAAACTGTTTTTT.

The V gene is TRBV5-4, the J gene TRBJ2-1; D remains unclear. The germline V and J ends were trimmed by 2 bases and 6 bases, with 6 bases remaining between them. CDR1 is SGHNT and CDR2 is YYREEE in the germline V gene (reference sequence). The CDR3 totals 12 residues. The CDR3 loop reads CASSFGTNEQFF. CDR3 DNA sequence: TGTGCCAGCAGCTTCGGTACCAATGAGCAGTTCTTC.

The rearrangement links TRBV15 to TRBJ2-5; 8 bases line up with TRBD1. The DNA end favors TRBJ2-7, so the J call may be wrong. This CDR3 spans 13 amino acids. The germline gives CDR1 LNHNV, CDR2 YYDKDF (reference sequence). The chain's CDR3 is CATSGQVKYEQYF. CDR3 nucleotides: TGTGCCACATCGGGACAGGTGAAATACGAGCAGTACTTC.

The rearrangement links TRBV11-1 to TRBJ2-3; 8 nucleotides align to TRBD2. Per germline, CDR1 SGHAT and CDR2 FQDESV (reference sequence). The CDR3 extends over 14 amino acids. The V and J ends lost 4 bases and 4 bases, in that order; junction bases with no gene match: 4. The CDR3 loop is CASSYLAGSDTQYF. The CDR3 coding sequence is TGTGCCAGCAGCTACCTAGCGGGCTCAGATACGCAGTATTTT.

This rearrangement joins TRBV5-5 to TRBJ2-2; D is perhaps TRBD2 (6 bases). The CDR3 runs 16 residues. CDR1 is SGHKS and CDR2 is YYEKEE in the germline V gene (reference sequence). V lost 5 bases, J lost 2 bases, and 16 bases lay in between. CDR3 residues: CASRPLDGGNTGELFF. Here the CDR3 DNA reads TGTGCCAGCAGACCCCTAGACGGGGGAAACACCGGGGAGCTGTTTTTT.

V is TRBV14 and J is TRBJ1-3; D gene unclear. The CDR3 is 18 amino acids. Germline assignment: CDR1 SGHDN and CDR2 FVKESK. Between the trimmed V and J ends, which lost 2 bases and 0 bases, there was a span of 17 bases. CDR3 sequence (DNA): TGTGCCAGCAGCCAATGGCGGGAAGGGCCCAGCTCTGGAAACACCATATATTTT. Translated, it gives CASSQWREGPSSGNTIYF.

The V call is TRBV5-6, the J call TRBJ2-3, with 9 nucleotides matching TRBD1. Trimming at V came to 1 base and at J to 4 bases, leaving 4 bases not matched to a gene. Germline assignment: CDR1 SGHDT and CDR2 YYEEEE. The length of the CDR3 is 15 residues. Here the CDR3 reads CASSLTGGFADTQYF. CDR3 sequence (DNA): TGTGCCAGCAGCTTGACAGGGGGCTTCGCAGATACGCAGTATTTT.

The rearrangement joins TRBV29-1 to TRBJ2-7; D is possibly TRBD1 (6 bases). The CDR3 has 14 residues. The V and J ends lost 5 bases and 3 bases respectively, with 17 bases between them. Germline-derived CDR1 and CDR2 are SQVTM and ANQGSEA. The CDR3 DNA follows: TGCAGCGTTCTTGACAGGATGAAGAGCTACGAGCAGTACTTC. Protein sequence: CSVLDRMKSYEQYF.